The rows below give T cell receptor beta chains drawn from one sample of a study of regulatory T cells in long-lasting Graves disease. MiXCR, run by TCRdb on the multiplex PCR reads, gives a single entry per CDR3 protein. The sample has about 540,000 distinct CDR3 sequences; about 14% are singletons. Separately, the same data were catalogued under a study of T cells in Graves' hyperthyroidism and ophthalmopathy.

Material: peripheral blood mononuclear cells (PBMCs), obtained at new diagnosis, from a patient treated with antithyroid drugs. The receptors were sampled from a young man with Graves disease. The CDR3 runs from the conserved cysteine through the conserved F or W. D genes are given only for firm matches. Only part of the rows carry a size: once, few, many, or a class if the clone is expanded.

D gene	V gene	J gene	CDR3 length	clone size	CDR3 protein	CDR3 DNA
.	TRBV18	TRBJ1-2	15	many	CASSPQDRRDYGYTF	TGTGCCAGCTCACCCCAGGACCGGCGTGACTATGGCTACACCTTC
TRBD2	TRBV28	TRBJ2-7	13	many	CASLTGTSNEQYF	TGTGCCAGCCTGACAGGGACTAGCAACGAGCAGTACTTC
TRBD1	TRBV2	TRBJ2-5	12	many	CADGQGRETQYF	TGTGCAGATGGACAGGGTCGGGAGACCCAGTACTTC
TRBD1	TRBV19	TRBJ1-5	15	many	CASSPGQVWDQPQHF	TGTGCCAGTAGTCCGGGACAGGTCTGGGATCAGCCCCAGCATTTT
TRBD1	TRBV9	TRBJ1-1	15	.	CASSVVRGLNTEAFF	TGTGCCAGCAGCGTAGTCAGGGGGTTGAACACTGAAGCTTTCTTT
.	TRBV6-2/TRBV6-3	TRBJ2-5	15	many	CASSYSRVGGETQYF	TGTGCCAGCAGTTACTCGAGGGTTGGAGGCGAGACCCAGTACTTC
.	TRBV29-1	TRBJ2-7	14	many	CSVVGRDPTYEQYF	TGCAGCGTTGTGGGCCGGGATCCAACCTACGAGCAGTACTTC
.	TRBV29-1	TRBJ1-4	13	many	CSVHRALNEKLFF	TGCAGCGTTCACAGGGCCCTTAATGAAAAACTGTTTTTT
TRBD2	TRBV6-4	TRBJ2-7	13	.	CASSPGGLGEQYF	TGTGCCAGCAGCCCGGGAGGGCTAGGCGAGCAGTACTTC
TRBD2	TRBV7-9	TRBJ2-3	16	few	CASSYQAGGLADTQYF	TGTGCCAGCAGCTACCAAGCGGGAGGGTTGGCAGATACGCAGTATTTT
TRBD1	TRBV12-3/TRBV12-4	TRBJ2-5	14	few	CASSPRDRVETQYF	TGTGCCAGCAGTCCCCGGGACAGGGTGGAGACCCAGTACTTC
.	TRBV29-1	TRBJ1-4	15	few	CSVEDGNRANEKLFF	TGCAGCGTTGAAGATGGCAACAGGGCTAATGAAAAACTGTTTTTT
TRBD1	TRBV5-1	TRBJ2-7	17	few	CASSLAGQGPSLDEQYF	TGCGCCAGCAGCTTGGCTGGACAGGGGCCCTCCCTAGACGAGCAGTACTTC
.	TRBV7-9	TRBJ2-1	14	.	CASSFGSPYNEQFF	TGTGCCAGCAGCTTCGGCAGTCCCTACAATGAGCAGTTCTTC
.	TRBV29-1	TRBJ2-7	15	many	CSVLVDGTQLVEQYF	TGCAGCGTACTTGTGGACGGGACACAACTGGTCGAGCAGTACTTC
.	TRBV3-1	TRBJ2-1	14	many	CASSQVAGYNEQFF	TGTGCCAGCAGCCAAGTGGCGGGGTACAATGAGCAGTTCTTC
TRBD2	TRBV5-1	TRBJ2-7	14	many	CASSLTGGQREQYF	TGCGCCAGCAGCTTGACGGGAGGGCAACGCGAGCAGTACTTC
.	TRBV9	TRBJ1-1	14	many	CASSPGPPDAEAFF	TGTGCCAGCAGCCCCGGACCGCCGGACGCTGAAGCTTTCTTT
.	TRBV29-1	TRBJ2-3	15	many	CSVDREGRGTDTQYF	TGCAGCGTTGATCGGGAAGGTAGGGGCACAGATACGCAGTATTTT
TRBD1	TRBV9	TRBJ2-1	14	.	CASSETTGGDEQFF	TGTGCCAGCAGCGAAACCACAGGGGGCGATGAGCAGTTCTTC
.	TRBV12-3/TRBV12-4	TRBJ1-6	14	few	CASTAGAYNSPLHF	TGTGCCAGCACAGCAGGGGCCTATAATTCACCCCTCCACTTT
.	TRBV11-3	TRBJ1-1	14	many	CASSLGGSDTEAFF	TGTGCCAGCAGCTTGGGGGGCTCGGACACTGAAGCTTTCTTT
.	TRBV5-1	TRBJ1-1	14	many	CASSFSELGTEAFF	TGCGCCAGCAGCTTTTCAGAGCTGGGCACTGAAGCTTTCTTT